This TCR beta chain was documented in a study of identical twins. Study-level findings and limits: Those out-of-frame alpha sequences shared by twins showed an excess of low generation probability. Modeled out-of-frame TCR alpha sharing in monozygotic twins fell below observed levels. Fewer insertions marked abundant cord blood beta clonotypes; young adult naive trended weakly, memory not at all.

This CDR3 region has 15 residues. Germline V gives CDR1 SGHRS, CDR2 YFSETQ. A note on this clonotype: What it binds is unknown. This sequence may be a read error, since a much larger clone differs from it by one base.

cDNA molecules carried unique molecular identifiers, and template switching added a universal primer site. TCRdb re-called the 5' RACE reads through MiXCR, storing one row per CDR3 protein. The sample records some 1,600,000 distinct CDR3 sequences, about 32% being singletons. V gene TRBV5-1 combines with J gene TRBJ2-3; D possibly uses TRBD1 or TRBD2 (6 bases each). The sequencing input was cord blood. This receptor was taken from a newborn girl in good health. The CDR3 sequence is CASSPIGGLGDTQFF. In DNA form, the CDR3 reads TGCGCCAGCAGCCCCATTGGGGGGCTAGGAGATACGCAGTTTTTT.